These T cell receptor beta chains were read from a single sample in a study of CXCR3 chemokines and chemotherapy response in bladder cancer. In TCRdb, the PCR reads were re-called with MiXCR into one record per CDR3 protein. The repertoire holds about 3,000 distinct CDR3 sequences, 17% seen once, with 23% in the top ten. Collection took place from a patient whose treatment included neoadjuvant chemotherapy. The receptors come from a human donor with bladder cancer that did not respond to neoadjuvant chemotherapy. Both conserved end residues are part of each CDR3. A D gene is named only where the DNA matches it firmly. The size of a clone is reported for some rows only, either as once, few or many, or as a class for expanded clones.

length | size | J | D | V | DNA | CDR3
15 | many | TRBJ1-1 | . | TRBV4-1 | TGCGCCAGCAGCCAAGATCTCAACATGAACACTGAAGCTTTCTTT | CASSQDLNMNTEAFF
15 | medium-sized | TRBJ1-2 | . | TRBV7-2 | TGTGCCAGCAGCTTTTTTACGGGGAATGATTTGGGCTACACCTTC | CASSFFTGNDLGYTF
14 | . | TRBJ2-7 | . | TRBV10-3 | TGTGCCACCCTAAAACCCCAGGGGCAGGGGCAGCAGTACTTC | CATLKPQGQGQQYF
15 | . | TRBJ2-3 | . | TRBV9 | TGTGCCAGCAGCGTAGACGGGATCCACACAGATACGCAGTATTTT | CASSVDGIHTDTQYF
14 | medium-sized | TRBJ2-5 | TRBD2 | TRBV11-1 | TGTGCCAGCAGCTCCTGGGGAGGGCTAGAGACCCAGTACTTC | CASSSWGGLETQYF
14 | medium-sized | TRBJ1-1 | . | TRBV7-2 | TGTGCCAGCAGCACCAGGGGCGTCGTTACTGAAGCTTTCTTT | CASSTRGVVTEAFF
13 | few | TRBJ1-5 | . | TRBV4-1 | TGCGCCAGCAGCCAAGATGGGGTTCAGCCCCAGCATTTT | CASSQDGVQPQHF
15 | many | TRBJ1-4 | . | TRBV27 | TGTGCCAGCAGTTTATCGCAGGGTGGGGGGGAAAAACTGTTTTTT | CASSLSQGGGEKLFF
17 | many | TRBJ2-5 | . | TRBV4-1 | TGCGCCAGCAGCCAAGAGTCCCCCCGTACAGGAGGAGAGACCCAGTACTTC | CASSQESPRTGGETQYF
13 | once | TRBJ2-1 | . | TRBV6-5 | TGTGCCAGCAGGGGTTCTGCGCCCAATGAGCAGTTCTTC | CASRGSAPNEQFF